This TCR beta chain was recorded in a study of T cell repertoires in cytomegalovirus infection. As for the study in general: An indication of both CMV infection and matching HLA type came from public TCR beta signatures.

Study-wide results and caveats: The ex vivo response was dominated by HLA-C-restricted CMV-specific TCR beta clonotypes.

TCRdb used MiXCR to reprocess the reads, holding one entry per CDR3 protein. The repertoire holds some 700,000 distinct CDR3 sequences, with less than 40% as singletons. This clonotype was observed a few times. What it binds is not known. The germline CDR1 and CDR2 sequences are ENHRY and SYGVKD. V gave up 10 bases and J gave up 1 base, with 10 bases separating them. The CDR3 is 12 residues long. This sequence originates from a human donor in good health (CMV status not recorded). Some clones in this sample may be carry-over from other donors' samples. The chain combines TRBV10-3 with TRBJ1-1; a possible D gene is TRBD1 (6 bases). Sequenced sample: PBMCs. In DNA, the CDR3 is TGTGCCACAGGGGACTCGAACACTGAAGCTTTCTTT. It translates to CATGDSNTEAFF.